The rows below give T cell receptor beta chains drawn from one sample of a study of blood T cell repertoires in COVID-19. Libraries were prepared by immunoSEQ multiplex PCR; TCRdb keeps only in-frame clonotypes and omits some of them. There are approximately 200,000 clones in the sample; about 85% occur only once, and roughly 18% lies in the top ten. Sequencing used peripheral blood. Receptors originate from a person between 70 and 80 years old with COVID-19, enrolled during active disease. Both conserved end residues are part of each CDR3. D genes are given only for firm matches. Clone size is stated in some rows and not others, as once, few, many or a class when expanded.

>NA|NA|TRBJ2-1|18|TRBV9
CASSARFGEPRSYNEQFF
TGTGCCAGCAGCGCTCGATTTGGGGAGCCGCGCTCCTACAATGAGCAGTTCTTC
>NA|NA|TRBJ2-7|17|TRBV6-1
CASSDKRGLALAYEQYF
TGTGCCAGCAGTGACAAGCGCGGACTCGCGCTCGCCTACGAGCAGTACTTC
>NA|TRBD2|TRBJ2-2|15|TRBV19
CASIERGGFTGELFF
TGTGCCAGTATTGAACGGGGAGGGTTCACCGGGGAGCTGTTTTTT
>NA|NA|TRBJ1-1|13|TRBV28
CASRRALDSEAFF
TGTGCCAGCCGCCGCGCCCTTGACAGTGAAGCTTTCTTT
>NA|TRBD1|TRBJ1-3|17|TRBV5-4
CASSPVPGQARGNTIYF
TGTGCCAGCAGCCCGGTCCCGGGACAGGCCCGGGGAAACACCATATATTTT
>NA|TRBD1|TRBJ1-1|15|TRBV5-6
CASSLGGQTNTEAFF
TGTGCCAGCAGCTTAGGGGGACAGACGAACACTGAAGCTTTCTTT
>NA|TRBD1|TRBJ1-5|14|TRBV7-2
CASSPGQGNQPQHF
TGTGCCAGCAGCCCTGGACAGGGCAATCAGCCCCAGCATTTT
>NA|TRBD2|TRBJ2-7|15|TRBV7-3
CASSPSSGASYEQYF
TGTGCCAGCAGCCCATCTAGCGGAGCCTCCTACGAGCAGTACTTC
>NA|NA|TRBJ2-2|14|TRBV14
CASSQLRDTGELFF
TGTGCCAGCAGCCAATTGCGGGACACCGGGGAGCTGTTTTTT
>few|NA|TRBJ1-5|15|TRBV6-5
CASTGFRLNNQPQHF
TGTGCCAGCACCGGGTTTAGGCTCAACAATCAGCCCCAGCATTTT
>NA|TRBD2|TRBJ2-3|19|TRBV3-1/TRBV3-2
CASSQRDGGGRISTDTQYF
TGTGCCAGCAGCCAAAGGGACGGGGGGGGACGAATAAGCACAGATACGCAGTATTTT
>NA|NA|TRBJ2-3|15|TRBV18
CASSTYMASTDTQYF
TGTGCCAGCTCCACATACATGGCCTCCACAGATACGCAGTATTTT
>once|NA|TRBJ1-6|16|TRBV4-1
CASSQDLGRRNSPLHF
TGCGCCAGCAGCCAAGATTTGGGGCGGCGGAATTCACCCCTCCACTTT
>NA|NA|TRBJ1-6|15|TRBV7-6
CASSLSWEGNSPLHF
TGTGCCAGCAGCTTAAGTTGGGAGGGGAATTCACCCCTCCACTTT
>NA|NA|TRBJ1-6|17|TRBV27
CASSLSIRGSYNSPLHF
TGTGCCAGCAGTTTATCGATAAGAGGCTCCTATAATTCACCCCTCCACTTT
>NA|TRBD1|TRBJ1-6|13|TRBV10-3
CASQRDRDSPLHF
TGTGCCAGCCAACGGGACAGGGACTCACCCCTCCACTTT
>NA|TRBD1|TRBJ1-6|15|TRBV5-4
CASSPRTGENSPLHF
TGTGCCAGCAGCCCAAGGACAGGGGAGAACTCACCCCTCCACTTT
>NA|NA|TRBJ1-3|14|TRBV29-1
CSVVQGVTGNTIYF
TGCAGCGTAGTACAGGGAGTGACTGGAAACACCATATATTTT
>NA|TRBD1|TRBJ2-5|16|TRBV7-9
CASSPRGTGDQETQYF
TGTGCCAGCAGCCCCCGCGGGACAGGAGACCAAGAGACCCAGTACTTC
>NA|NA|TRBJ1-2|14|TRBV29-1
CSVEDQASNYGYTF
TGCAGCGTTGAAGATCAGGCGTCCAACTATGGCTACACCTTC
>NA|NA|TRBJ2-3|12|TRBV5-1
CASSLDLTREYF
TGCGCCAGCAGCTTGGATCTAACCAGGGAGTATTTT
>NA|NA|TRBJ2-1|14|TRBV21-1
CAVTSVSSYNEQFF
TGTGCCGTGACTAGCGTGAGCTCCTACAATGAGCAGTTCTTC
>few|NA|TRBJ2-7|12|TRBV7-8
CASRGRNYEQYF
TGTGCCAGCAGGGGCAGAAACTACGAGCAGTACTTC
>NA|NA|TRBJ1-6|16|TRBV9
CASSPYLDRYNSPLHF
TGTGCCAGCAGCCCTTATCTAGATCGCTATAATTCACCCCTCCACTTT
>few|TRBD2|TRBJ2-3|21|TRBV12-5
CASGLGHGLAGGRRRPDTQYF
TGTGCTAGTGGTTTGGGCCATGGACTAGCGGGAGGGAGACGCCGCCCAGATACGCAGTATTTT
>NA|NA|TRBJ1-5|13|TRBV19
CASRTAPDQPQHF
TGTGCCAGTAGGACAGCCCCAGATCAGCCCCAGCATTTT
>NA|TRBD1|TRBJ2-4|12|TRBV12-3/TRBV12-4
CASTETGNIQYF
TGTGCCAGCACCGAGACAGGGAACATTCAGTACTTC
>NA|NA|TRBJ2-5|12|TRBV27
CASPPREETQYF
TGTGCCAGCCCGCCCCGCGAAGAGACCCAGTACTTC
>NA|TRBD2|TRBJ2-3|12|TRBV13
CASNGGSDTQYF
TGTGCCAGCAACGGGGGGTCAGATACGCAGTATTTT
>NA|NA|TRBJ1-3|15|TRBV7-8
CASSPVASSGNTIYF
TGTGCCAGCAGCCCCGTCGCGAGCTCTGGAAACACCATATATTTT
>NA|TRBD1|TRBJ2-2|16|TRBV27
CASRLTGGVFTGELFF
TGTGCCAGCAGGCTGACAGGGGGCGTTTTTACCGGGGAGCTGTTTTTT
>NA|NA|TRBJ1-5|16|TRBV6-5
CASSYSRHYSNQPQHF
TGTGCCAGCAGTTACTCGAGACATTATAGCAATCAGCCCCAGCATTTT
>few|TRBD1|TRBJ1-5|13|TRBV18
CASSLDRGTPQHF
TGTGCCAGCTCACTGGACAGGGGGACGCCCCAGCATTTT
>NA|NA|TRBJ2-1|15|TRBV28
CASSPRGKAHNEQFF
TGTGCCAGCAGTCCCCGAGGTAAGGCCCACAATGAGCAGTTCTTC
>once|TRBD1|TRBJ2-3|16|TRBV19
CASSIGGQGLSDTQYF
TGTGCCAGTAGTATAGGGGGACAGGGGTTGTCAGATACGCAGTATTTT
>NA|TRBD2|TRBJ2-2|18|TRBV4-3
CASSQGLAGGLGTGELFF
TGCGCCAGCAGCCAAGGACTAGCGGGGGGGCTAGGCACCGGGGAGCTGTTTTTT
>NA|TRBD1|TRBJ2-2|17|TRBV4-3
CASSQAPGQSNTGELFF
TGCGCCAGCAGCCAGGCCCCGGGACAGTCAAACACCGGGGAGCTGTTTTTT
>once|TRBD1|TRBJ2-1|15|TRBV4-1
CASSLTGSTYNEQFF
TGCGCCAGCAGCCTGACAGGGTCTACGTACAATGAGCAGTTCTTC
>NA|NA|TRBJ2-1|15|TRBV4-3
CASSQERGGLNEQFF
TGCGCCAGCAGCCAAGAGAGGGGGGGTTTAAATGAGCAGTTCTTC
>NA|NA|TRBJ1-2|14|TRBV5-6
CASSLVTGSYGYTF
TGTGCCAGCAGCTTGGTTACAGGGAGTTATGGCTACACCTTC
>NA|NA|TRBJ1-6|14|TRBV27
CASSFRASGSPLHF
TGTGCCAGCAGTTTTCGGGCCTCGGGGTCACCCCTCCACTTT
>NA|TRBD1|TRBJ2-7|14|TRBV4-1
CASSQGQGSYEQYF
TGCGCCAGCAGCCAAGGACAGGGGTCCTACGAGCAGTACTTC
>NA|NA|TRBJ2-1|15|TRBV27
CASSFGGSGVNEQFF
TGTGCCAGCAGTTTCGGCGGGTCCGGGGTCAATGAGCAGTTCTTC
>NA|NA|TRBJ2-2|12|TRBV19
CATVSLTGELFF
TGTGCCACCGTGTCACTTACCGGGGAGCTGTTTTTT
>NA|TRBD1|TRBJ2-5|14|TRBV6-5
CASSQGQGGETQYF
TGTGCCAGCAGTCAGGGACAGGGAGGCGAGACCCAGTACTTC
>NA|NA|TRBJ2-2|20|TRBV7-8
CASSPRVSLASLTNTGELFF
TGTGCCAGCAGCCCCCGCGTCTCACTAGCCTCATTAACAAACACCGGGGAGCTGTTTTTT